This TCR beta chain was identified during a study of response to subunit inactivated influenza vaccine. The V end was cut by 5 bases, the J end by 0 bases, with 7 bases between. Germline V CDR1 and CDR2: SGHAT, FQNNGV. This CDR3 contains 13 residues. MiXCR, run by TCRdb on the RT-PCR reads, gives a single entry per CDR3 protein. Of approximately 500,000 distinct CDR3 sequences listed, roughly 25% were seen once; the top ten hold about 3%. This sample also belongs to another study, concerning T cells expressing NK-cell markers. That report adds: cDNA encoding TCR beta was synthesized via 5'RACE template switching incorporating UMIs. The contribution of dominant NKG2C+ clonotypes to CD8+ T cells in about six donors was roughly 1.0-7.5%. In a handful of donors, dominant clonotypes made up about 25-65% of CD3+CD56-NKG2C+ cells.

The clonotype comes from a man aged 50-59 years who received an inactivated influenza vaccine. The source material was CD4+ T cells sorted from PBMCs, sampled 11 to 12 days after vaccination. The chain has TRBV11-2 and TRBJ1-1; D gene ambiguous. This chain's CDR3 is CASSNTLNTEAFF. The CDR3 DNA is TGTGCCAGCAGCAATACACTGAACACTGAAGCTTTCTTT. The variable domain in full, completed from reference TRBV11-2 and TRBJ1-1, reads EAGVAQSPRYKIIEKRQSVAFWCNPISGHATLYWYQQILGQGPKLLIQFQNNGVVDDSQLPKDRFSAERLKGVDSTLKIQPAKLEDSAVYLCASSNTLNTEAFFGQGTRLTVV.